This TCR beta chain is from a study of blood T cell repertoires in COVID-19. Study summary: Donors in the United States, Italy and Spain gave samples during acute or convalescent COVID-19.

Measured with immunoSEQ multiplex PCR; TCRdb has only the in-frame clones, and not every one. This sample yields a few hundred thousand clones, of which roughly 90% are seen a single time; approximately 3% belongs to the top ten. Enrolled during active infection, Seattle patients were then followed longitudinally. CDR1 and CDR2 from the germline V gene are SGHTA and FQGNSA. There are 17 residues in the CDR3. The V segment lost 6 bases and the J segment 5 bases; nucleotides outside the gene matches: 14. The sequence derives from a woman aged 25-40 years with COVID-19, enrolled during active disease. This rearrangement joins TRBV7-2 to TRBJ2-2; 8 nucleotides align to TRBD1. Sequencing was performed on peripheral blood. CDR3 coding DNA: TGTGCCAGCAGAAAACCTGGCGGACAGGGAAGGACCGGGGAGCTGTTTTTT. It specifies CASRKPGGQGRTGELFF.